This T cell receptor (beta chain) emerged from a study of cytomegalovirus exposure and HLA in healthy donors. Study at large: There were roughly 110 million unique TCR beta sequences, drawn from approximately 190 million T cells, in an earlier analysis. Of around 410 genotyped donors, about 80% grouped in the Caucasian-associated ancestry cluster. Study-level findings and limits: The study put some 160 TCR beta chains on its list as cytomegalovirus-associated.

For this clone: What it binds is unknown.

The PCR used 60 Vbeta and 13 Jbeta primers. Under the authors' procedure: Unique TCR beta chains numbered about 80 million in a later analysis, with some 9.9 million shared. Measured with immunoSEQ multiplex PCR; TCRdb has only the in-frame clones, and not every one. That table gives V, J and clone size, and the DNA gave D and trimming. This table has approximately 160,000 clones, 70% appearing once. The germline gives CDR1 MDHEN, CDR2 SYDVKM. The CDR3 spans 15 residues. Trimming cost V 2 bases and J 2 bases, with 11 bases left between them. The sequenced sample consisted of PBMCs. The receptor was derived from a young man in good health and CMV-seropositive. The chain links TRBV28 to TRBJ2-3; possibly TRBD2 for D (5 bases). The CDR3 loop is CASSLGSGTTDTQYF. The DNA for the CDR3 is TGTGCCAGCAGTTTAGGAAGCGGCACCACAGATACGCAGTATTTT.